This TCR beta chain was profiled in a study of cytomegalovirus exposure and HLA in healthy donors. Study-level points and caveats: Earlier results showed most TCR beta V segments being productive about 90% or about 30% of the time. In a later analysis, donors in an Asian-associated ancestry cluster reportedly had fewer N-insertions in productive TCRs than the cohort mean.

Looked up from germline, CDR1 is SGHRS and CDR2 is YFSETQ. The CDR3 loop spans 14 amino acids. The V and J ends lost 4 bases and 0 bases respectively, with 10 bases between them. Remarks on this clone: The antigen remains unidentified.

The study ran its PCR with 60 Vbeta and 13 Jbeta primers. Sequencing used immunoSEQ multiplex PCR; TCRdb keeps in-frame clones, though not all of them. The sample shows about 59,000 clones, 70% to 90% of them seen only once. The sample was PBMCs. This chain connects TRBV5-1 to TRBJ1-1, with a tentative D call TRBD1 (5 bases). This TCR was recovered from a man aged 30 to 39 in good health and CMV-seropositive. The CDR3 reads CASSAGHMNTEAFF. The CDR3 nucleotides read TGCGCCAGCAGCGCCGGACATATGAACACTGAAGCTTTCTTT.